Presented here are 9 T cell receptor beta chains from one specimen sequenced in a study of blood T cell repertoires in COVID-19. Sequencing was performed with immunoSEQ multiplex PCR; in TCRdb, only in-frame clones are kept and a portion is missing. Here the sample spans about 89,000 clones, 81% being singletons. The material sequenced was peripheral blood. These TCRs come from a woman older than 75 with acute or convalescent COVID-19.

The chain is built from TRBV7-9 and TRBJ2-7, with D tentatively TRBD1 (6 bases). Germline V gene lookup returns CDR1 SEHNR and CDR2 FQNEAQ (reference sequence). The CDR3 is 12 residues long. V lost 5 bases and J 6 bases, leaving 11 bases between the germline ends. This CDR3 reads CASSDRQGEQYV. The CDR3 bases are TGTGCCAGCAGCGACAGGCAGGGCGAGCAGTACGTC.

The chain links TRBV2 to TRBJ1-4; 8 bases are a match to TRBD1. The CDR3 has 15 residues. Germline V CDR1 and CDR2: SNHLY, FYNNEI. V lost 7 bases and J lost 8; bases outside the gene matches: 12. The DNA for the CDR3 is TGTGCCAGCAAACTCCAGGGGGCAGAAGAAGAAAAACTGTTTTTT. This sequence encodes CASKLQGAEEEKLFF.

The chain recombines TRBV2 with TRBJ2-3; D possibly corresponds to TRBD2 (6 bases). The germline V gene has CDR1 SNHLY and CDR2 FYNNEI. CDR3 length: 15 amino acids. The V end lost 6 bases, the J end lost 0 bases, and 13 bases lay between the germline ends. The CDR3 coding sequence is TGTGCCAGCAGCTCCGCCGGGACTAGCACAGATACGCAGTATTTT. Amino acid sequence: CASSSAGTSTDTQYF. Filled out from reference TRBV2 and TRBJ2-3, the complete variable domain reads EPEVTQTPSHQVTQMGQEVILRCVPISNHLYFYWYRQILGQKVEFLVSFYNNEISEKSEIFDDQFSVERPDGSNFTLKIRSTKLEDSAMYFCASSSAGTSTDTQYFGPGTRLTVL.

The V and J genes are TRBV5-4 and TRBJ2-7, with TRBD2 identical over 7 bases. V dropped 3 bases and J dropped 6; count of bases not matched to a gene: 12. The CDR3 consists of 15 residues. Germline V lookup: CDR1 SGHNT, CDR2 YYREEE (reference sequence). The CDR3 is CASSWKAGPIGEQYF. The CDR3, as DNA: TGTGCCAGCAGCTGGAAAGCGGGGCCCATAGGCGAGCAGTACTTC. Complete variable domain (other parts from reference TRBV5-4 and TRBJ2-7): ETGVTQSPTHLIKTRGQQVTLRCSSQSGHNTVSWYQQALGQGPQFIFQYYREEENGRGNFPPRFSGLQFPNYSSELNVNALELDDSALYLCASSWKAGPIGEQYFGPGTRLTVT.

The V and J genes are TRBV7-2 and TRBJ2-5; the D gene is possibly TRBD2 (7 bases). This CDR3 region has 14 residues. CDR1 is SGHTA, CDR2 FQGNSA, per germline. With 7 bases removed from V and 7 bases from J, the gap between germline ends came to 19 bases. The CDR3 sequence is CASTPQGGGGTQYF. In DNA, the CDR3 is TGTGCCAGCACCCCCCAGGGAGGGGGAGGGACCCAGTACTTC. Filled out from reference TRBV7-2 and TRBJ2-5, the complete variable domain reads GAGVSQSPSNKVTEKGKDVELRCDPISGHTALYWYRQSLGQGLEFLIYFQGNSAPDKSGLPSDRFSAERTGGSVSTLTIQRTQQEDSAVYLCASTPQGGGGTQYFGPGTRLLVL.

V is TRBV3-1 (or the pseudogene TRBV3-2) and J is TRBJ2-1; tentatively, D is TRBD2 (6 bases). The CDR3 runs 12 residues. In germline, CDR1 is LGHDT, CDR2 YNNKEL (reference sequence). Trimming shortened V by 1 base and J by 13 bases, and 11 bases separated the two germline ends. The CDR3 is CASSQGGEAQFF. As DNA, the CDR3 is TGTGCCAGCAGCCAAGGCGGGGAAGCTCAGTTCTTC.

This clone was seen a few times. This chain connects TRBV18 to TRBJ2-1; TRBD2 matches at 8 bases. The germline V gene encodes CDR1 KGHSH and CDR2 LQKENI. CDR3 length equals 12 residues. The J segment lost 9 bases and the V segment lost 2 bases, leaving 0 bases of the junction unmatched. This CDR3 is CASSPAGGEQFF. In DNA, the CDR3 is TGTGCCAGCTCACCAGCGGGGGGTGAGCAGTTCTTC.

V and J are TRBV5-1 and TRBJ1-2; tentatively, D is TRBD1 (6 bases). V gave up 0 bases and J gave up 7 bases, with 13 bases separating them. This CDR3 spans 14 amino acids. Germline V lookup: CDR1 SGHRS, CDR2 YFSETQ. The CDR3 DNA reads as TGCGCCAGCAGCTTGGTACAGGGAAAGAGTGGCTACACCTTC. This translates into CASSLVQGKSGYTF.

The CDR3 DNA follows: TGTGCCAGCAGTTACTCCGTTGGGCGAGGGAACAATCAGCCCCAGCATTTT. Translated, it gives CASSYSVGRGNNQPQHF. The chain recombines TRBV6-2 or TRBV6-3 with TRBJ1-5; D uncertain. Germline CDR1 and CDR2: MNHEY and SVGEGT. Trimming removed 0 bases at V and 3 bases at J, with 15 bases between. This CDR3 is built from 17 residues.